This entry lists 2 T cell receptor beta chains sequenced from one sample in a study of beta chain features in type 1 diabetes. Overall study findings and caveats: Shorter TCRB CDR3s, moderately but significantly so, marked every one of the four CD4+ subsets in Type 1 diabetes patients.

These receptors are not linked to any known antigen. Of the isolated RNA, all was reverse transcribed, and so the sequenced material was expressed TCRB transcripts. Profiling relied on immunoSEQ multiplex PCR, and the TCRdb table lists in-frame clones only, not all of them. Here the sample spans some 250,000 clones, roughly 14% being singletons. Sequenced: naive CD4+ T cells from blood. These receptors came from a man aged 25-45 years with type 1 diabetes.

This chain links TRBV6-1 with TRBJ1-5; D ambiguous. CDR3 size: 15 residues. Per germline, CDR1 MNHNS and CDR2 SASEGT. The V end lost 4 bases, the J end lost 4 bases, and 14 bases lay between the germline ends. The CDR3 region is CASSGERFRNQPQHF. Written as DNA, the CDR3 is TGTGCCAGCAGTGGTGAGCGGTTCAGGAATCAGCCCCAGCATTTT.

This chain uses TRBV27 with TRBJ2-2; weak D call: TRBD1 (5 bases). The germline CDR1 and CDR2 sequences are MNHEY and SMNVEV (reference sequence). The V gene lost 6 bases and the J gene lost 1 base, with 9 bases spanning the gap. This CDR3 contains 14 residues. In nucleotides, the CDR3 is TGTGCCAGCAGGATCACAGGGAACACCGGGGAGCTGTTTTTT. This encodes CASRITGNTGELFF.